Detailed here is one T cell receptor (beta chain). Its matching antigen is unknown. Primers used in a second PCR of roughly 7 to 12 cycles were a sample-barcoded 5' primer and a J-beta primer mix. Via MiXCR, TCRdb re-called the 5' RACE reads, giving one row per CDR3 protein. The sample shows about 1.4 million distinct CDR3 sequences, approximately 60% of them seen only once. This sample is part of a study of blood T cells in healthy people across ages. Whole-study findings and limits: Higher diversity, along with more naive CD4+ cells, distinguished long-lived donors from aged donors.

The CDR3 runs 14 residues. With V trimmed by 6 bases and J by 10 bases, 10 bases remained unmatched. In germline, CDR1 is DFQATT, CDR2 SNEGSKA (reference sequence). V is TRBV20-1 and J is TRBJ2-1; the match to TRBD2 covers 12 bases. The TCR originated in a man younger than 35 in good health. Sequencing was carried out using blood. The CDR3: CSAPRLAGVPEQFF. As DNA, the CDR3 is TGCAGTGCGCCGCGACTAGCGGGAGTCCCCGAGCAGTTCTTC.